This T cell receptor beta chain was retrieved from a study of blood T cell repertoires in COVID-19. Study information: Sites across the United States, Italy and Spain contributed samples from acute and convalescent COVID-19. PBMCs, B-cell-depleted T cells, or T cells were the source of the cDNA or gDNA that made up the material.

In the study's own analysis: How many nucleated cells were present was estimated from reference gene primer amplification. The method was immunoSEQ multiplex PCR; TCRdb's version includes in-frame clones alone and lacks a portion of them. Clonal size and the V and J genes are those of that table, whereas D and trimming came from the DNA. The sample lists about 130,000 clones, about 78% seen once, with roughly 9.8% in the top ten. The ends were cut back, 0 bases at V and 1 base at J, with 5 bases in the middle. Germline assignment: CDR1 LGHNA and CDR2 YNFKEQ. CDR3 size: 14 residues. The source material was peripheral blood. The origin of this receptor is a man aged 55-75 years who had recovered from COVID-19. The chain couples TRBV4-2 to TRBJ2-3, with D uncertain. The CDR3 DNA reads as TGTGCCAGCAGCCAAGATAGTGGCACAGATACGCAGTATTTT. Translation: CASSQDSGTDTQYF.